These 23 T cell receptor beta chains were sequenced from one sample in a study of T cells in Graves' hyperthyroidism and ophthalmopathy (dated by TCRdb to about 2019). The method behind the library was multiplex PCR. Sequencing took place on an Illumina HiSeq 2000. TCR beta CDR3 regions were amplified from RNA transcripts. A first-round RT-PCR of the TCR CDR3 used the HTBI primer set with the Qiagen OneStep RT-PCR kit. The raw public data were reprocessed by TCRdb itself: fastp quality trimming at Q25, MiXCR clonotype calling, in-frame beta chains only. Identical CDR3 protein sequences are pooled into one entry, listed with their most common genes and DNA. Counted in this sample were 500,000 to 800,000 distinct CDR3 sequences; 45% of them appeared once. The top ten hold roughly 6.5% of the sample. The specimen was peripheral blood or thyroid tissue (not recorded which). The receptors originated from an adult man with Graves' disease, either hyperthyroidism or ophthalmopathy (not recorded which).

In this sample, this clonotype turned up a few times. This rearrangement joins TRBV7-2 to TRBJ1-2; possibly TRBD1 for D (5 bases). This CDR3 comprises 14 residues. Trimming left V 2 bases short and J 4 bases short, with 11 bases between. The germline V gene encodes CDR1 SGHTA and CDR2 FQGNSA. CDR3 in amino acids: CASSLSDRRYGYTF. As DNA, the CDR3 is TGTGCCAGCAGCTTATCAGACAGACGCTATGGCTACACCTTC.

The chain couples TRBV19 to TRBJ1-5; possibly TRBD1 for D (5 bases). CDR1 LNHDA and CDR2 SQIVND come from the germline V gene (reference sequence). This CDR3 spans 16 amino acids. Trimming stripped 4 bases from V and 1 base from J, with 14 bases between. CDR3 coding DNA: TGTGCCAGTAGTAGTATGGGGCAGTCGAGCAATCAGCCCCAGCATTTT. Amino acids: CASSSMGQSSNQPQHF.

The chain employs TRBV10-3 and TRBJ1-6; 9 bases agree with TRBD1. Germline-derived CDR1 and CDR2 are ENHRY and SYGVKD. The CDR3 contains 12 residues. V dropped 10 bases and J dropped 10; count of bases not matched to a gene: 5. CDR3 in DNA: TGTGCCACCCGGGACAGGGAATCACCCCTCCACTTT. Its protein product is CATRDRESPLHF.

The chain couples TRBV11-2 to TRBJ2-6; TRBD2 might be the D (7 bases). V lost 9 bases and J 4 bases, leaving 22 bases between the germline ends. The CDR3 has 17 amino acids. The germline V gene encodes CDR1 SGHAT and CDR2 FQNNGV. CDR3 DNA: TGTGCCAGTAGACCTCAGGGAGGGGGTACCGGGGCCAACGTCCTGACTTTC. As protein: CASRPQGGGTGANVLTF.

Comment on this clonotype: An end of the junction differs from the germline gene, which may be a read error. V is TRBV19 and J is TRBJ1-4; D may be TRBD1 (5 bases). This CDR3 spans 14 amino acids. Germline V gives CDR1 LNHDA, CDR2 SQIVND (reference sequence). The DNA of the CDR3 is TGTGCCAATAGTGAGCAGGGACTGAATGAAAAACTGTTTTTT. It translates to CANSEQGLNEKLFF.

In regard to this clonotype: This may arise from a read error, as a much more abundant clone is one base away. CDR3 in amino acids: CASSGRDRGETQHF. The CDR3, as DNA: TGTGCCAGCAGTGGTAGGGACAGGGGAGAGACCCAGCACTTC. This sequence joins TRBV7-9 and TRBJ2-5; 10 bases are a match to TRBD1. Germline CDR1 reads SEHNR; CDR2 reads FQNEAQ (reference sequence). This CDR3 is built from 14 residues. Full variable domain (rest looked up from reference TRBV7-9 and TRBJ2-5): DTGVSQNPRHKITKRGQNVTFRCDPISEHNRLYWYRQTLGQGPEFLTYFQNEAQLEKSRLLSDRFSAERPKGSFSTLEIQRTEQGDSAMYLCASSGRDRGETQHFGPGTRLLVL.

CDR3 nucleotides: TGTGCCTGGTTTAGCAGGGGGGGCACTGAAGCTTTCTTT. Protein sequence: CAWFSRGGTEAFF. This rearrangement joins TRBV7-9 to TRBJ1-1, with 7 bases lining up with TRBD1. The germline V gene encodes CDR1 SEHNR and CDR2 FQNEAQ (reference sequence). Trimming cost V 11 bases and J 4 bases; bases outside gene matches: 10. This CDR3 is built from 13 residues.

V and J are TRBV7-9 and TRBJ2-5; 11 nucleotides align to TRBD2. Trimming took 5 bases from V and 2 from J; bases not matched to a gene: 10. Germline V lookup: CDR1 SEHNR, CDR2 FQNEAQ (reference sequence). The CDR3 has 17 amino acids. Here the CDR3 reads CASSPSPRTSGQETQYF. CDR3 bases: TGTGCCAGCAGCCCCTCTCCCCGGACTAGCGGGCAAGAGACCCAGTACTTC.

The chain combines TRBV25-1 with TRBJ2-3, with 8 bases matching TRBD1. This CDR3 region has 15 residues. Germline CDR1 reads MGHDK; CDR2 reads SYGVNS. J lost 5 bases, V lost 2 bases, and 6 bases had no gene match. The CDR3 sequence is CASSELDRVRDTQYF. Written as DNA, the CDR3 is TGTGCCAGCAGTGAACTGGACAGGGTGAGAGATACGCAGTATTTT.

This clonotype appeared once. A much larger clone sits a single nucleotide away, making a read error possible. This chain uses TRBV20-1 with TRBJ2-5; 11 bases fit TRBD2. Germline V gives CDR1 DFQATT, CDR2 SNEGSKA (reference sequence). CDR3 size: 15 residues. As DNA, the CDR3 is TGCAGTGCTAGAAGGCTAGCGGGAGGCGGAGAGACCCAGAACTTC. As protein: CSARRLAGGGETQNF.

The chain has TRBV11-2 and TRBJ1-2, with TRBD1 matching 8 bases. The CDR3 contains 16 residues. The trim removed 6 bases at V and 4 bases at J, leaving 13 bases unmatched. Germline CDR1 and CDR2: SGHAT and FQNNGV. The CDR3 nucleotides are TGTGCCAGCAGTTCTAGTTTAGGACAGGGCGGCTATGGCTACACCTTC. This codes for CASSSSLGQGGYGYTF.

CDR3 DNA sequence: TGTGCCATCAGTGAGTCTTGGACAGGTCATCAGCCCCAGCATTTT. Protein: CAISESWTGHQPQHF. The rearrangement joins TRBV10-3 to TRBJ1-5; 7 nucleotides line up with TRBD1. Germline V gene sequence: CDR1 ENHRY, CDR2 SYGVKD. This CDR3 is 15 amino acids long. J gave up 5 bases and V 0 bases, and 4 bases lay outside the gene matches.

With respect to this clonotype: A much larger clone lies a single base off, so this may be a read error. The rearrangement uses TRBV6-1 and TRBJ2-2; the D gene is possibly TRBD2 (5 bases). The CDR3 covers 13 residues. Germline CDR1 MNHNS, CDR2 SASEGT. The CDR3 DNA follows: TGTGCCAGCCTACCCGCGAACACCGGGGAGCTGCTTTTT. Translating gives CASLPANTGELLF.

The chain combines TRBV2 with TRBJ1-6; TRBD1 agrees at 8 bases. With V trimmed by 6 bases and J by 10 bases, 11 bases remained unmatched. The CDR3 loop spans 15 amino acids. The germline gives CDR1 SNHLY, CDR2 FYNNEI. Written as DNA, the CDR3 is TGTGCCAGCAGCCGGGACAGGATCGGGAGATCACCCCTCCACTTT. It yields the protein CASSRDRIGRSPLHF. Using reference TRBV2 and TRBJ1-6 for the parts outside the CDR3, the full variable domain is EPEVTQTPSHQVTQMGQEVILRCVPISNHLYFYWYRQILGQKVEFLVSFYNNEISEKSEIFDDQFSVERPDGSNFTLKIRSTKLEDSAMYFCASSRDRIGRSPLHFGNGTRLTVT.

This clonotype was detected once. The chain has TRBV7-8 and TRBJ1-5; a weak D match, TRBD1 (5 bases). This CDR3 region has 14 residues. Trimming shortened V by 5 bases and J by 5 bases, and 13 bases separated the two germline ends. The germline gives CDR1 SGHVS, CDR2 FQNEAQ. The CDR3 spells CASSPTGSDQPQHF. Here the CDR3 DNA reads TGTGCCAGCAGCCCAACAGGATCGGATCAGCCCCAGCATTTT.

The sample holds many counts of this clonotype. The chain carries TRBV2 and TRBJ1-5; 9 bases are a match to TRBD1. V was pared by 7 bases and J by 6 bases, with 7 bases of the junction left unmatched. Looked up from germline, CDR1 is SNHLY and CDR2 is FYNNEI. The CDR3 runs to 14 residues. The CDR3 protein is CASKHRGRGQPQHF. In DNA, the CDR3 is TGTGCCAGCAAACACAGGGGGCGCGGTCAGCCCCAGCATTTT.

The chain couples TRBV15 to TRBJ1-3, with a tentative D call TRBD1 (5 bases). Between the trimmed V and J ends, which lost 5 bases and 4 bases, there was a span of 21 bases. The length of the CDR3 is 17 residues. In germline, CDR1 is LNHNV, CDR2 YYDKDF (reference sequence). CDR3 loop: CATSSLGGIVSGNTIYF. DNA for the CDR3: TGTGCCACCAGCTCCCTCGGGGGGATCGTTTCCGGAAACACCATATATTTT.

The table lists this clonotype with many counts. The gene calls are TRBV10-3 and TRBJ1-2; D call uncertain. Trimming pared 10 bases from V and 0 bases from J, leaving 12 bases between. The CDR3 loop spans 13 amino acids. Germline values: CDR1 ENHRY, CDR2 SYGVKD. The CDR3 DNA reads TGTGCCAGCCGAATTGGGGCTAACTATGGCTACACCTTC. Its protein product is CASRIGANYGYTF.

The chain is built from TRBV29-1 and TRBJ2-7; 11 bases agree with TRBD1. The junction had 12 bases not matched to a gene; V was cut back by 4 bases and J by 4 bases. Germline V CDR1 and CDR2: SQVTM, ANQGSEA. The CDR3 is 16 amino acids. CDR3 DNA sequence: TGCAGCGTTGTGGCGGGCCGGGACAGGGGGTCTTACGAGCAGTACTTC. The encoded protein is CSVVAGRDRGSYEQYF.

This clonotype was counted ten times or more. The V gene is TRBV29-1, the J gene TRBJ2-5, with TRBD1 matching 10 bases. The V segment lost 7 bases and the J segment 4 bases; nucleotides outside the gene matches: 6. Per the germline V gene, CDR1 is SQVTM and CDR2 is ANQGSEA. This CDR3 has 13 amino acids. The CDR3 loop reads CSADRGRGETQYF. The CDR3 bases are TGCAGCGCCGACAGGGGGCGGGGAGAGACCCAGTACTTC.

The rearrangement uses TRBV10-3 and TRBJ1-1, with D perhaps TRBD1 (5 bases). Germline V lookup: CDR1 ENHRY, CDR2 SYGVKD. The CDR3 is made up of 14 amino acids. Deletions cut 10 bases from V and 7 bases from J, with 22 bases between. The DNA for the CDR3 is TGTGCCAGCACCGTTCCGGACAAGCTTAATGAAGCTTTCTTT. This translates into CASTVPDKLNEAFF.

Many counts were recorded for this clonotype. The chain uses TRBV2 and TRBJ2-5; 7 nucleotides match TRBD1. The V segment lost 10 bases and the J segment 1 base; nucleotides outside the gene matches: 6. Per the germline V gene, CDR1 is SNHLY and CDR2 is FYNNEI. This CDR3 contains 13 residues. The CDR3 region has the DNA TGTGCCACCTCCAGGGGGATCCAAGAGACCCAGTACTTC. Translating it yields CATSRGIQETQYF.

Of note for this clonotype: Mismatch with germline at one junction end may stem from a read error. The chain employs TRBV19 and TRBJ1-5; D ambiguous. Germline values: CDR1 LNHDA, CDR2 SQIVND (reference sequence). This CDR3 spans 16 amino acids. This CDR3 reads CASGIDNMGGNQPQHF. DNA of the CDR3: TGTGCCAGTGGTATAGACAATATGGGAGGCAATCAGCCCCAGCATTTT.